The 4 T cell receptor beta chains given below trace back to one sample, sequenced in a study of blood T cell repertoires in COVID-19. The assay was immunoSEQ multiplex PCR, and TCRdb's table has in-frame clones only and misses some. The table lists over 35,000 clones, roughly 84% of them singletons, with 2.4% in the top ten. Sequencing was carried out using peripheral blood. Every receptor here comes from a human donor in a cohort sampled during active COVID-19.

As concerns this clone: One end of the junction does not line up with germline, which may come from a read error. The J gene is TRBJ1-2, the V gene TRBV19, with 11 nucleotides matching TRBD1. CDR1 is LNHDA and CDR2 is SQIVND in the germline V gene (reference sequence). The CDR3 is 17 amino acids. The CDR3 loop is CAGSIAGTGGPNYGYTF. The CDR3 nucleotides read TGTGCCGGTAGTATAGCCGGGACAGGGGGTCCTAACTATGGCTACACCTTC. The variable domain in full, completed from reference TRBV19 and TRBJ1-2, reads DGGITQSPKYLFRKEGQNVTLSCEQNLNHDAMYWYRQDPGQGLRLIYYSQIVNDFQKGDIAEGYSVSREKKESFPLTVTSAQKNPTAFYLCAGSIAGTGGPNYGYTFGSGTRLTVV.

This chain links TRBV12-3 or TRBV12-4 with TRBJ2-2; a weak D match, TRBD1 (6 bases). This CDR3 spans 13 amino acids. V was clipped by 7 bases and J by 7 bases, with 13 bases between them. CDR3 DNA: TGTGCCAGCAAACAACAGGGTATCGGGGAGCTGTTTTTT. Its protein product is CASKQQGIGELFF.

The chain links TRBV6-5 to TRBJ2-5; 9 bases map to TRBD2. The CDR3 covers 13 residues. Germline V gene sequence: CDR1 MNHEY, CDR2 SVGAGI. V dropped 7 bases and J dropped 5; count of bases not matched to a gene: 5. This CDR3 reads CASTAGGLETQYF. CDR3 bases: TGTGCCAGCACGGCGGGGGGGTTGGAGACCCAGTACTTC.

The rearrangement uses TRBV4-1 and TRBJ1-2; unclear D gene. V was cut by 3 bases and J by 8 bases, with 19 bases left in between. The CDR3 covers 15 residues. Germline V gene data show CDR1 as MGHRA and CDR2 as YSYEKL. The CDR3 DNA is TGCGCCAGCAGCCAGGTCATGACGGACGGGGTCGGCTACACCTTC. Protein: CASSQVMTDGVGYTF.